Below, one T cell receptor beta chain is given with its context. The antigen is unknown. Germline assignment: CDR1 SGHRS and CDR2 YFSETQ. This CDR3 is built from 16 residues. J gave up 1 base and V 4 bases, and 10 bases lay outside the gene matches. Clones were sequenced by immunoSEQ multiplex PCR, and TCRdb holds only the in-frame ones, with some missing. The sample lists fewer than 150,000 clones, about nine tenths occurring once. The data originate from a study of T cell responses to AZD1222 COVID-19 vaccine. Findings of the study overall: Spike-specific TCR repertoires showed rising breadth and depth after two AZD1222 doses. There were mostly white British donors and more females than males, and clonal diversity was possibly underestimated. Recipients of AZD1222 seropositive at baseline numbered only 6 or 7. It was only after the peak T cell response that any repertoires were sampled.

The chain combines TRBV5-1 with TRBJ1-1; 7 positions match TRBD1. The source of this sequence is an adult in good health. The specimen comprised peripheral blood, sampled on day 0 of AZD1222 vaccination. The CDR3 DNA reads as TGCGCCAGCAGCCCCTCGGGACAGACTGCGAACACTGAAGCTTTCTTT. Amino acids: CASSPSGQTANTEAFF.